These 14 T cell receptor beta chains were all obtained from the same sample, sequenced in a study of vaccination effects on CD4 cells after COVID-19. No antigen has been assigned to these receptors. Antigen-specific CD4+ T cells were expanded with viral peptide pools in the ViraFEST assay before sequencing. It was after approximately 11 days of culture that CD4+ T cells were isolated. According to the study, vaccine recipients showed no prior SARS-CoV-2 infection and negative nucleocapsid antibodies. The assay was immunoSEQ multiplex PCR, and TCRdb's table has in-frame clones only and misses some. The profile covers tens of thousands of clones, with about 78% appearing a single time and over 9.5% taken by the ten largest. The specimen was CD4+ T cells from PBMCs cultured with SARS-CoV-2 spike peptides, collected before COVID-19 vaccination. All receptors come from a human donor who received a COVID-19 vaccine.

The chain joins TRBV11-2 to TRBJ2-7; D is unresolved. V was cut by 5 bases and J by 11 bases, with 16 bases left in between. The CDR3 consists of 12 residues. Germline values: CDR1 SGHAT, CDR2 FQNNGV. The CDR3 sequence is CASSPITGCKYV. DNA for the CDR3: TGTGCCAGCAGCCCGATCACGGGCTGTAAGTACGTC.

This chain links TRBV5-1 with TRBJ1-2, with D perhaps matching TRBD1 (6 bases). The CDR3 is made up of 15 amino acids. Trimming took 2 bases from V and 7 from J, leaving 18 bases between them. Per the germline V gene, CDR1 is SGHRS and CDR2 is YFSETQ. CDR3 bases: TGCGCCAGCAGCTTATGGGGCCGAGGGGGATTTGGCTACACCTTC. Amino acids: CASSLWGRGGFGYTF.

The chain links TRBV7-2 to TRBJ2-3, with unresolved D. The CDR3 has 13 residues. CDR1 is SGHTA and CDR2 is FQGNSA in the germline V gene. Deletions cut 3 bases from V and 6 bases from J, with 10 bases between. This CDR3 is CASSLRPEDTQYF. The CDR3 nucleotides read TGTGCCAGCAGCTTGAGGCCGGAGGATACGCAGTATTTT.

The rearrangement uses TRBV3-1 (or the pseudogene TRBV3-2) and TRBJ1-5; no clear D gene. This CDR3 is 13 amino acids long. V was pared by 2 bases and J by 6 bases, with 8 bases between. Germline V lookup: CDR1 LGHDT, CDR2 YNNKEL (reference sequence). CDR3 DNA: TGTGCCAGCAGCCAATCCCTCATTCAGCCCCAGCATTTT. Amino acid sequence: CASSQSLIQPQHF.

The sample holds a few counts of this clone. CDR3 region: CASSLAGQGEGYTF. Here the CDR3 DNA reads TGCGCCAGCAGCTTGGCCGGACAGGGGGAAGGCTACACCTTC. V is TRBV5-1 and J is TRBJ1-2; 10 bases align to TRBD1. Germline lookup yields CDR1 SGHRS and CDR2 YFSETQ. This CDR3 comprises 14 residues. Losses at the gene ends were 0 bases for V and 8 bases for J; bases not matched to a gene: 4.

This chain connects TRBV7-2 to TRBJ1-4, with 8 bases matching TRBD1. Germline trimming cut 2 bases from V and 8 bases from J; bases unmatched to any gene: 4. There are 14 residues in the CDR3. Germline-derived CDR1 and CDR2 are SGHTA and FQGNSA. The CDR3 here is CASSLPGGWEKLFF. CDR3 DNA sequence: TGTGCCAGCAGCTTACCAGGGGGCTGGGAAAAACTGTTTTTT. The whole variable domain, filled in from reference TRBV7-2 and TRBJ1-4, reads GAGVSQSPSNKVTEKGKDVELRCDPISGHTALYWYRQSLGQGLEFLIYFQGNSAPDKSGLPSDRFSAERTGGSVSTLTIQRTQQEDSAVYLCASSLPGGWEKLFFGSGTQLSVL.

This chain connects TRBV6-1 to TRBJ2-7; no firm D call. V was pared by 2 bases and J by 4 bases, with 12 bases between. The germline V gene encodes CDR1 MNHNS and CDR2 SASEGT. The CDR3 spans 14 residues. The CDR3 here is CASSERGEVYEQYV. CDR3 DNA: TGTGCCAGCAGTGAACGTGGAGAGGTATACGAGCAGTACGTC.

The chain links TRBV28 to TRBJ1-2, with a tentative D call TRBD1 (6 bases). Germline assignment: CDR1 MDHEN and CDR2 SYDVKM. V was clipped by 2 bases and J by 8 bases, with 18 bases between them. CDR3 length: 15 residues. DNA of the CDR3: TGTGCCAGCAGTTTAAGGGGGACTGAGGGGGGAGGCTACACCTTC. This sequence encodes CASSLRGTEGGGYTF.

This chain links TRBV6-5 with TRBJ2-5; no clear D gene. V dropped 6 bases and J dropped 7 bases, with 9 bases sitting between them. CDR3 length: 11 residues. Germline V gives CDR1 MNHEY, CDR2 SVGAGI. Written as DNA, the CDR3 is TGTGCCAGCAGAGATCAGGTGACCCAGTACTTC. As protein: CASRDQVTQYF.

The chain recombines TRBV4-1 with TRBJ1-6; no definite D call. The V end lost 1 base, the J end lost 9 bases, and 19 bases lay between the germline ends. The CDR3 is 17 residues long. Germline V CDR1 and CDR2: MGHRA, YSYEKL. The DNA for the CDR3 is TGCGCCAGCAGCCAAGGCGTCCCCCGGGGTGCGGGTTCACCCCTCCACTTT. Protein sequence: CASSQGVPRGAGSPLHF.

This sequence joins TRBV18 and TRBJ1-5; D possibly corresponds to TRBD1 (6 bases). The CDR3 is 15 amino acids. V lost 3 bases to trimming and J lost 5 bases, with 14 bases between them. Germline V gives CDR1 KGHSH, CDR2 LQKENI. In DNA form, the CDR3 reads TGTGCCAGCTCACCTCAAGGACAGAGTTATCAGCCCCAGCATTTT. Translated: CASSPQGQSYQPQHF.

The J gene is TRBJ2-1, the V gene TRBV6-1, with 13 bases lining up with TRBD2. Germline V lookup: CDR1 MNHNS, CDR2 SASEGT. V was clipped by 3 bases and J by 5 bases; unmatched bases: 4. The CDR3 totals 16 residues. CDR3 in amino acids: CASSDRTSGGHNEQFF. CDR3 coding DNA: TGTGCCAGCAGTGATCGGACTAGCGGGGGCCACAATGAGCAGTTCTTC.

This chain uses TRBV5-1 with TRBJ1-1; no firm D call. Germline CDR1 SGHRS, CDR2 YFSETQ. V gave up 4 bases and J gave up 5 bases, with 12 bases separating them. The CDR3 spans 13 residues. CDR3 in amino acids: CASSPIPGTEAFF. The CDR3 DNA is TGCGCCAGCAGCCCCATACCGGGGACTGAAGCTTTCTTT.

Only one count was recorded for this clone. The chain carries TRBV3-1 (or the pseudogene TRBV3-2) and TRBJ2-7, with 9 bases fitting TRBD1. Germline values: CDR1 LGHDT, CDR2 YNNKEL (reference sequence). The V gene end was trimmed by 4 bases and the J gene end by 6 bases; junction bases not matched to a gene: 10. This CDR3 region has 15 residues. The CDR3 DNA follows: TGTGCCAGCAGCCCTAACCAGGGACAGGGCGCCGAGCAGTACGTC. Its translation is CASSPNQGQGAEQYV.